This T cell receptor beta chain emerged from a study of blood T cell repertoires in COVID-19. This table comes from immunoSEQ multiplex PCR, and its TCRdb copy is limited to in-frame clones, with some not included. Counted here are 200,000 to 250,000 clones, approximately 80% occurring once; the ten biggest clones make up about 8.3%. The CDR3 contains 15 residues. The J segment lost 3 bases and the V segment lost 1 base, leaving 6 bases of the junction unmatched. Looked up from germline, CDR1 is MGHRA and CDR2 is YSYEKL. The chain joins TRBV4-1 to TRBJ2-7, with 7 positions matching TRBD1. The sample taken for sequencing was peripheral blood. This sequence originates from a woman older than 75 with COVID-19, enrolled during active disease. This chain's CDR3 is CASSQVLGQIYEQYF. The CDR3 nucleotides are TGCGCCAGCAGCCAAGTACTGGGACAGATCTACGAGCAGTACTTC.